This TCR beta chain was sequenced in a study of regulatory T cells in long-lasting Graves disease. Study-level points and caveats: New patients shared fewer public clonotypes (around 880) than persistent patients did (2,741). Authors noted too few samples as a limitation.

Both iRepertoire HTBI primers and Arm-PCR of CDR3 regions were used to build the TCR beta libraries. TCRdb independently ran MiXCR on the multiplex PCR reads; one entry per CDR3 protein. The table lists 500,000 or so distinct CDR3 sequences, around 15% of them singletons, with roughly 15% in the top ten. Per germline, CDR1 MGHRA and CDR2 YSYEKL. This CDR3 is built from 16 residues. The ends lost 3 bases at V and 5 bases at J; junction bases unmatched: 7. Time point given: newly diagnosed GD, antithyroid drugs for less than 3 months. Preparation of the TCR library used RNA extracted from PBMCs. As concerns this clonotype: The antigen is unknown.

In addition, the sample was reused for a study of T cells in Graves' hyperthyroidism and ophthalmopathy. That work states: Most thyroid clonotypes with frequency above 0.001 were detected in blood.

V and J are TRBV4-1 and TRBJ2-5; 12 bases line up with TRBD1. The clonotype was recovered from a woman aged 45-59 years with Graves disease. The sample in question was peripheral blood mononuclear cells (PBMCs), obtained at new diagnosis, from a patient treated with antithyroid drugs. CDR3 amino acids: CASSQGQGANSETQYF. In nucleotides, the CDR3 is TGCGCCAGCAGCCAGGGACAGGGGGCGAATTCGGAGACCCAGTACTTC.